Following are 27 T cell receptor beta chains from one sample sequenced in a study of naive and memory T cell subsets. A UMI-containing oligonucleotide was joined by 3' ligation to the TCR cDNA template. The SP2 primer and nested alpha and beta constant region primers amplified ligated cDNA in four rounds. TCRdb called the 5' RACE reads again in MiXCR, with one record for every CDR3 protein. The top ten clones hold about 8.9% of a sample with 55,000 to 70,000 distinct CDR3 sequences, 7.6% of them seen once. These receptors originate from a female donor in good health.

This rearrangement joins TRBV11-2 to TRBJ2-3; maybe TRBD1 (6 bases). The germline gives CDR1 SGHAT, CDR2 FQNNGV. V was trimmed by 2 bases and J by 4 bases, leaving 16 bases between them. The CDR3 runs 16 residues. The chain's CDR3 is CASSLKGGPWADTQYF. Written as DNA, the CDR3 is TGTGCCAGCAGCTTAAAAGGGGGTCCGTGGGCAGATACGCAGTATTTT.

The rearrangement uses TRBV5-1 and TRBJ2-3, with D maybe TRBD2 (7 bases). V was cut by 4 bases and J by 6 bases, with 21 bases left in between. This CDR3 has 16 amino acids. CDR1 is SGHRS, CDR2 YFSETQ, per germline. CDR3 region: CASSGIGGGLTDTQYF. As DNA, the CDR3 is TGCGCCAGCAGCGGTATTGGGGGGGGGCTCACGGATACGCAGTATTTT. The full variable domain, with the rest looked up from reference TRBV5-1 and TRBJ2-3, is KAGVTQTPRYLIKTRGQQVTLSCSPISGHRSVSWYQQTPGQGLQFLFEYFSETQRNKGNFPGRFSGRQFSNSRSEMNVSTLELGDSALYLCASSGIGGGLTDTQYFGPGTRLTVL.

This clonotype has more than one count but fewer than ten. V and J are TRBV9 and TRBJ2-1; 12 nucleotides align to TRBD2. Germline CDR1 SGDLS, CDR2 YYNGEE. Losses at the gene ends were 3 bases for V and 6 bases for J; bases not matched to a gene: 4. This CDR3 contains 15 residues. The CDR3 loop reads CASSALTSGGNEQFF. Written as DNA, the CDR3 is TGTGCCAGCAGCGCGTTGACTAGCGGGGGCAATGAGCAGTTCTTC. Variable domain in full (rest from reference TRBV9 and TRBJ2-1): DSGVTQTPKHLITATGQRVTLRCSPRSGDLSVYWYQQSLDQGLQFLIQYYNGEERAKGNILERFSAQQFPDLHSELNLSSLELGDSALYFCASSALTSGGNEQFFGPGTRLTVL.

V is TRBV28 and J is TRBJ2-4, with D uncertain. The V end lost 3 bases, the J end lost 12 bases, and 15 bases lay between the germline ends. Germline V lookup: CDR1 MDHEN, CDR2 SYDVKM. CDR3 length: 13 amino acids. The DNA of the CDR3 is TGTGCCAGCAGTTTGAGTCCTTTGGCGTCTCAGTACTTC. Translating it yields CASSLSPLASQYF. Full variable domain (outside the CDR3, taken from reference TRBV28 and TRBJ2-4): DVKVTQSSRYLVKRTGEKVFLECVQDMDHENMFWYRQDPGLGLRLIYFSYDVKMKEKGDIPEGYSVSREKKERFSLILESASTNQTSMYLCASSLSPLASQYFGAGTRLSVL.

The V and J genes are TRBV9 and TRBJ2-2, with 7 bases fitting TRBD2. The CDR3 has 13 amino acids. The V gene end was trimmed by 4 bases and the J gene end by 5 bases; junction bases not matched to a gene: 2. CDR1 SGDLS and CDR2 YYNGEE come from the germline V gene. The CDR3 DNA reads TGTGCCAGCAGCTGGGGGGGGACCGGGGAGCTGTTTTTT. Amino acid sequence: CASSWGGTGELFF.

This clonotype was seen many times. V gene TRBV5-1 combines with J gene TRBJ2-3; 9 bases match TRBD2. V trimming: 4 bases; J trimming: 4 bases; junction bases outside the gene matches: 4. The CDR3 has 14 amino acids. The V gene's germline CDR1 is SGHRS and CDR2 YFSETQ. The CDR3: CASSGGLASDTQYF. DNA for the CDR3: TGCGCCAGCAGCGGGGGACTAGCATCAGATACGCAGTATTTT.

This chain links TRBV12-3 or TRBV12-4 with TRBJ2-4; 7 bases line up with TRBD1. The CDR3 sequence is 15 residues long. Germline trimming cut 10 bases from V and 1 base from J; bases unmatched to any gene: 10. This chain's CDR3 is CATSDRDGAKNIQYF. For the CDR3, the DNA is TGTGCCACCTCCGACAGGGACGGTGCCAAAAACATTCAGTACTTC.

This clonotype was found many times. The chain carries TRBV28 and TRBJ1-5; D gene unclear. The CDR3 totals 14 residues. Germline V lookup: CDR1 MDHEN, CDR2 SYDVKM. V lost 3 bases to trimming and J lost 4 bases, with 10 bases between them. The CDR3 loop reads CASSLGSWNQPQHF. DNA of the CDR3: TGTGCCAGCAGTTTGGGTAGTTGGAATCAGCCCCAGCATTTT.

The table lists this clonotype with many counts. The chain recombines TRBV20-1 with TRBJ1-1, with D perhaps TRBD1 (5 bases). Germline V CDR1 and CDR2: DFQATT, SNEGSKA (reference sequence). V was trimmed by 3 bases and J by 4 bases, leaving 12 bases between them. This CDR3 comprises 13 residues. The CDR3 reads CSASSAGITEAFF. In DNA, the CDR3 is TGCAGTGCTAGTAGTGCAGGGATCACTGAAGCTTTCTTT.

This clonotype was counted ten times or more. The chain recombines TRBV7-8 with TRBJ2-6; TRBD2 matches 10 bases. Germline loops: CDR1 SGHVS, CDR2 FQNEAQ. Losses at the gene ends were 1 base for V and 4 bases for J; bases not matched to a gene: 7. The CDR3 length is 18 residues. The CDR3 nucleotides are TGTGCCAGCAGCTTAGGTCCAGCGGGGGGGCACGGGGCCAACGTCCTGACTTTC. This codes for CASSLGPAGGHGANVLTF.

Many counts were recorded for this clonotype. V usage is TRBV29-1 and J usage is TRBJ2-1; 9 bases map to TRBD2. This CDR3 comprises 14 residues. Unmatched junction bases numbered 5, after V lost 1 base and J lost 7 bases. Germline CDR1 and CDR2: SQVTM and ANQGSEA. The CDR3 nucleotides read TGCAGCGTTGAAGGCGGGGGGGCTGGTAATGAGCAGTTCTTC. Its translation is CSVEGGGAGNEQFF.

This clonotype was counted many times. The chain has TRBV20-1 and TRBJ2-1, with TRBD2 matching over 10 bases. Trimming took 3 bases from V and 7 from J; bases not matched to a gene: 6. CDR1 is DFQATT and CDR2 is SNEGSKA in the germline V gene (reference sequence). The CDR3 sequence is 14 residues long. The CDR3 coding sequence is TGCAGTGCTAGTACTAGCGGGGTTTTGAATGAGCAGTTCTTC. Translated, it gives CSASTSGVLNEQFF.

V and J are TRBV7-9 and TRBJ1-2; D is undetermined. The CDR3 runs to 15 residues. V was cut by 5 bases and J by 0 bases, with 13 bases left in between. Looked up from germline, CDR1 is SEHNR and CDR2 is FQNEAQ (reference sequence). The CDR3 region has the DNA TGTGCCAGCAGCCCCTCGACACCCTCTAACTATGGCTACACCTTC. Its translation is CASSPSTPSNYGYTF.

This clonotype was seen ten or more times. V and J are TRBV28 and TRBJ1-6; D possibly corresponds to TRBD1 (5 bases). Between the trimmed V and J ends, which lost 2 bases and 5 bases, there was a span of 13 bases. This CDR3 is built from 16 residues. Germline CDR1 and CDR2: MDHEN and SYDVKM. The CDR3 nucleotides are TGTGCCAGCAGTTTAGGGGCGGTCGCGGATAATTCACCCCTCCACTTT. It codes for CASSLGAVADNSPLHF.

This clonotype was seen repeatedly, ten times or more. V usage is TRBV28 and J usage is TRBJ1-6; the D is unclear. The CDR3 contains 14 residues. Germline V gene sequence: CDR1 MDHEN, CDR2 SYDVKM. Trimming cost V 3 bases and J 7 bases, with 10 bases left between them. CDR3 residues: CASSFLVLNSPLHF. The CDR3 bases are TGTGCCAGCAGTTTTTTGGTTCTAAATTCACCCCTCCACTTT.

This clonotype was detected many times. The J gene is TRBJ2-3, the V gene TRBV7-3; D remains ambiguous. V was shortened by 3 bases and J by 3 bases, with 10 bases between the two germline ends. This CDR3 has 14 amino acids. In germline, CDR1 is SGHTA, CDR2 FQGTGA. CDR3 DNA: TGTGCCAGCAGCTTTGCTTCTAGGACAGATACGCAGTATTTT. This gives the protein CASSFASRTDTQYF. Variable domain in full (rest from reference TRBV7-3 and TRBJ2-3): GAGVSQTPSNKVTEKGKYVELRCDPISGHTALYWYRQSLGQGPEFLIYFQGTGAADDSGLPNDRFFAVRPEGSVSTLKIQRTERGDSAVYLCASSFASRTDTQYFGPGTRLTVL.

This clonotype has a count of ten or more. The rearrangement joins TRBV7-2 to TRBJ2-1; 10 nucleotides line up with TRBD2. V lost 5 bases and J lost 5; bases outside the gene matches: 9. Germline CDR1 reads SGHTA; CDR2 reads FQGNSA. This CDR3 is 16 amino acids long. CDR3 loop: CASSPTERGGDNEQFF. The CDR3 DNA reads as TGTGCCAGCAGCCCCACGGAGCGGGGGGGGGACAATGAGCAGTTCTTC.

The sample holds a few counts of this clonotype. V usage is TRBV10-2 and J usage is TRBJ2-5; no firm D call. Per germline, CDR1 WSHSY and CDR2 SAAADI. CDR3 length equals 14 residues. The germline V and J ends were trimmed by 5 bases and 2 bases, with 12 bases remaining between them. The CDR3 DNA follows: TGCGCCAGCAGTTACGAGGTCCTACAAGAGACCCAGTACTTC. Its protein product is CASSYEVLQETQYF.

The rearrangement uses TRBV20-1 and TRBJ2-3; D unresolved. CDR3 length equals 12 residues. Germline V CDR1 and CDR2: DFQATT, SNEGSKA (reference sequence). Trimming took off 3 bases at V and 2 bases at J, with 6 bases between the two ends. CDR3 region: CSASRTTDTQYF. The CDR3 DNA sequence: TGCAGTGCTAGTCGTACCACAGATACGCAGTATTTT.

This clonotype was counted ten times or more. The chain links TRBV10-3 to TRBJ1-1, with D uncertain. The V gene's germline CDR1 is ENHRY and CDR2 SYGVKD. This CDR3 has 15 residues. V was clipped by 3 bases and J by 5 bases, with 16 bases between them. The CDR3 loop is CAISEGLLEGTEAFF. The CDR3 DNA reads TGTGCCATCAGTGAAGGTCTCTTAGAAGGAACTGAAGCTTTCTTT.

This clonotype was counted only a few times. This sequence joins TRBV7-2 and TRBJ1-3; TRBD1 agrees at 8 bases. The CDR3 length is 14 residues. The J segment lost 0 bases and the V segment lost 7 bases, leaving 2 bases of the junction unmatched. Germline V gene lookup returns CDR1 SGHTA and CDR2 FQGNSA. This chain's CDR3 is CASKTGGSGNTIYF. The CDR3 DNA is TGTGCCAGCAAAACAGGGGGCTCTGGAAACACCATATATTTT.

The table lists this clonotype with many counts. The chain uses TRBV12-3 or TRBV12-4 and TRBJ1-5; no definite D call. V was clipped by 3 bases and J by 0 bases, with 3 bases between them. The CDR3 is made up of 13 amino acids. The CDR3 sequence: CASSFYSNQPQHF. The CDR3 DNA sequence: TGTGCCAGCAGTTTCTATAGCAATCAGCCCCAGCATTTT.

This clonotype was found a few times. This sequence joins TRBV5-4 and TRBJ2-1; 13 bases map to TRBD2. Germline V CDR1 and CDR2: SGHNT, YYREEE (reference sequence). With V trimmed by 4 bases and J by 9 bases, 10 bases remained unmatched. The CDR3 is 16 residues long. CDR3 region: CASSPGLAGVAGEQFF. The CDR3 bases are TGTGCCAGCAGCCCCGGACTAGCGGGGGTCGCCGGTGAGCAGTTCTTC.

This clonotype occurred many times. The V and J genes are TRBV7-2 and TRBJ1-4, with D uncertain. The CDR3 has 18 amino acids. V lost 5 bases and J 0 bases, leaving 19 bases between the germline ends. CDR1 and CDR2 (germline): SGHTA, FQGNSA. CDR3 in amino acids: CASSTHPPGSATNEKLFF. The DNA for the CDR3 is TGTGCCAGCAGCACACATCCACCTGGGAGTGCAACTAATGAAAAACTGTTTTTT.

The chain carries TRBV11-1 and TRBJ2-3, with 7 positions matching TRBD1. This CDR3 comprises 13 residues. Germline values: CDR1 SGHAT, CDR2 FQDESV (reference sequence). Trimming at V came to 3 bases and at J to 9 bases, leaving 6 bases not matched to a gene. The CDR3 bases are TGTGCCAGCAGCTTTATCCAGGGGGTCACGCAGTATTTT. It is translated as CASSFIQGVTQYF.

This clonotype was counted many times. The gene calls are TRBV25-1 and TRBJ1-1, with D maybe TRBD1 (5 bases). CDR1 is MGHDK and CDR2 is SYGVNS in the germline V gene. This CDR3 is built from 12 residues. V was trimmed by 0 bases and J by 10 bases, leaving 9 bases between them. CDR3 sequence reads: CASSEYGTGAFF. The DNA of the CDR3 is TGTGCCAGCAGTGAATATGGGACGGGAGCTTTCTTT.

This clonotype was observed a handful of times. The chain has TRBV18 and TRBJ1-6; possibly TRBD1 for D (5 bases). The CDR3 runs to 16 residues. CDR1 is KGHSH and CDR2 is LQKENI in the germline V gene. Trimming shortened V by 3 bases and J by 10 bases, and 19 bases separated the two germline ends. CDR3 bases: TGTGCCAGCTCACCCTCTTTTGACAGCTTGGGATCACCCCTCCACTTT. Translation: CASSPSFDSLGSPLHF. Complete variable domain (other parts from reference TRBV18 and TRBJ1-6): NAGVMQNPRHLVRRRGQEARLRCSPMKGHSHVYWYRQLPEEGLKFMVYLQKENIIDESGMPKERFSAEFPKEGPSILRIQQVVRGDSAAYFCASSPSFDSLGSPLHFGNGTRLTVT.